This T cell receptor (beta chain) was identified in a study of T cells in Graves' hyperthyroidism and ophthalmopathy. Notes on the study in general: Onset of ophthalmopathy came a median around 6.2 months after the model predicted it.

RNA transcripts yielded amplified TCR beta CDR3 regions. A first-round RT-PCR of the TCR CDR3 used the HTBI primer set. TCRdb reprocessed the multiplex PCR reads with MiXCR, giving one entry per CDR3 protein. The sample lists more than 300,000 distinct CDR3 sequences, under 15% seen once, with roughly 8.3% in the top ten. Details on this clonotype: Its antigen is currently unknown.

Germline loops: CDR1 SNHLY, CDR2 FYNNEI. Between the trimmed V and J ends, which lost 1 base and 4 bases, there was a span of 7 bases. The CDR3 runs 13 residues. The sample comprised blood. The TCR sequence derives from a woman between 18 and 29 years old with Graves' hyperthyroidism. The J gene is TRBJ1-2, the V gene TRBV2; D is uncertain. The CDR3 DNA follows: TGTGCCAGCAGTGAAGGGGTTATCTATGGCTACACCTTC. This translates into CASSEGVIYGYTF.